This TCR beta chain emerged from a study of control samples from healthy donors and cancer patients. Trimming pared 5 bases from V and 1 base from J, leaving 17 bases between. Germline lookup yields CDR1 SEHNR and CDR2 FQNEAQ (reference sequence). This CDR3 is built from 16 residues. Assay used: immunoSEQ multiplex PCR; TCRdb lists only in-frame clones, some missing. The table has 120,000 to 150,000 clones, about 90% seen once; the top ten hold less than 8.5%. This sequence originates from a man aged 18 to 35 in good health. The chain has TRBV7-9 and TRBJ1-1; no reliable D call. The specimen sequenced was blood. As DNA, the CDR3 is TGTGCCAGCAGCCCCCGTAGTGGCTTAACGAACACTGAAGCTTTCTTT. This gives the protein CASSPRSGLTNTEAFF.